The 27 T cell receptor beta chains below all came from one sample that was sequenced in a study of regulatory T cells in long-lasting Graves disease. This sample's time point: newly diagnosed GD, antithyroid drugs for less than 3 months. RNA extracted from PBMCs served as the sequencing template. Arm-PCR of CDR3 regions and iRepertoire HTBI primers were the basis on which TCR beta libraries were built. TCRdb reprocessed the multiplex PCR reads via MiXCR and lists one record per CDR3 protein. This table holds hundreds of thousands of distinct CDR3 sequences, 15% found once. The source was peripheral blood mononuclear cells (PBMCs), collected at new diagnosis, from a patient treated with antithyroid drugs. All receptors derive from a female donor with Graves disease.

J is TRBJ1-5 and V is TRBV11-2; 11 bases fit TRBD1. Germline values: CDR1 SGHAT, CDR2 FQNNGV. Trimming took 7 bases from V and 3 from J; bases not matched to a gene: 8. The CDR3 is 16 residues long. In DNA form, the CDR3 reads TGTGCCAGCACCCCCCTCGGACAGGGGGCCAATCAGCCCCAGCATTTT. It encodes CASTPLGQGANQPQHF.

The chain joins TRBV6-9 to TRBJ2-7; 7 nucleotides line up with TRBD2. The ends lost 3 bases at V and 2 bases at J; junction bases unmatched: 7. The CDR3 runs to 15 residues. Germline V gene lookup returns CDR1 MNHGY and CDR2 SVAAGI. CDR3: CASSYLPSGTYEQYF. The CDR3 DNA reads as TGTGCCAGCAGTTACTTACCTAGCGGAACCTACGAGCAGTACTTC.

With respect to this clonotype: A read error may be the cause here, since a much bigger clone is one base away. The rearrangement joins TRBV6-1 to TRBJ1-6, with D possibly being TRBD1 (6 bases). CDR1 is MNHNS, CDR2 SASEGT, per germline. This CDR3 is 15 amino acids long. CDR3 region: CGSSPDRPRFSPLHF. The CDR3 DNA is TGTGGCAGCAGCCCTGACAGGCCGCGATTTTCACCCCTCCACTTT.

This clonotype was observed many times. The CDR3 region has the DNA TGTGCTAGTGGTTTGGACGGCGGGGGAAATCCAACTAATGAAAAACTGTTTTTT. Protein product: CASGLDGGGNPTNEKLFF. The rearrangement links TRBV12-5 to TRBJ1-4; D perhaps matches TRBD1 (5 bases). Trimming removed 1 base at V and 0 bases at J, with 15 bases between. Germline-derived CDR1 and CDR2 are LGHNT and FRNRAP. This CDR3 is built from 18 residues.

Concerning this clonotype itself: This may stem from a read error, because a much larger clone lies one nucleotide away. The rearrangement links TRBV3-1 to TRBJ2-7; 9 bases are shared with TRBD1. The CDR3 contains 14 residues. Looked up from germline, CDR1 is LGHDT and CDR2 is YNNKEL (reference sequence). CDR3 protein: CASSQGRQGQGLNF. CDR3 sequence (DNA): TGTGCCAGCAGCCAAGGGCGACAGGGACAGGGACTTAACTTC.

This chain connects TRBV5-1 to TRBJ2-7; maybe TRBD1 (5 bases). The CDR3 length is 12 residues. Germline V CDR1 and CDR2: SGHRS, YFSETQ. V was pared by 2 bases and J by 6 bases, with 9 bases between. The CDR3 DNA follows: TGCGCCAGCAGCTTAGACAGCCCCGAGCAGTACTTC. This codes for CASSLDSPEQYF.

The V and J genes are TRBV5-1 and TRBJ1-2, with no clear D. The germline V gene encodes CDR1 SGHRS and CDR2 YFSETQ. V lost 0 bases, J lost 2 bases, and 11 bases lay in between. CDR3 length: 15 residues. Here the CDR3 DNA reads TGCGCCAGCAGCTTGGCCGGCGCAGCCAACTATGGCTACACCTTC. Protein sequence: CASSLAGAANYGYTF.

This clonotype has ten or more counts. V and J are TRBV7-9 and TRBJ2-2, with 9 bases that match TRBD2. The junction had 11 bases not matched to a gene; V was cut back by 3 bases and J by 6 bases. The CDR3 has 17 amino acids. Germline CDR1 reads SEHNR; CDR2 reads FQNEAQ (reference sequence). CDR3 sequence (DNA): TGTGCCAGCAGCTTCCCGGGGGGACTAGCTTCCGCCGGGGAGCTGTTTTTT. Encoded protein: CASSFPGGLASAGELFF.

This clonotype was seen many times. The chain couples TRBV7-2 to TRBJ2-7; TRBD1 is a possible D gene (6 bases). The V gene lost 4 bases and the J gene lost 3 bases, with 19 bases spanning the gap. Germline V gives CDR1 SGHTA, CDR2 FQGNSA. The CDR3 contains 16 residues. The CDR3 region has the DNA TGTGCCAGCAGCTCCGTCGGAAAATGGGGGCACTACGAGCAGTACTTC. This gives the protein CASSSVGKWGHYEQYF.

The chain is built from TRBV3-1 and TRBJ1-6, with D tentatively TRBD1 (6 bases). This CDR3 region has 15 residues. The V end lost 4 bases, the J end lost 8 bases, and 15 bases lay between the germline ends. Germline CDR1 and CDR2: LGHDT and YNNKEL (reference sequence). The CDR3 DNA reads TGTGCCAGCAGCCTCCTCCGGGACATTTATTCACCCCTCCACTTT. This encodes CASSLLRDIYSPLHF. Full variable domain (remainder filled in from reference TRBV3-1 and TRBJ1-6): DTAVSQTPKYLVTQMGNDKSIKCEQNLGHDTMYWYKQDSKKFLKIMFSYNNKELIINETVPNRFSPKSPDKAHLNLHINSLELGDSAVYFCASSLLRDIYSPLHFGNGTRLTVT.

The V gene is TRBV30, the J gene TRBJ2-2; the match to TRBD2 covers 8 bases. This CDR3 is 15 amino acids long. Germline CDR1 reads GTSNPN; CDR2 reads SVGIG (reference sequence). V lost 5 bases and J lost 5; bases outside the gene matches: 10. CDR3 residues: CAWCRAGVDTGELFF. The CDR3 nucleotides are TGTGCCTGGTGCAGAGCGGGAGTGGATACCGGGGAGCTGTTTTTT.

This clonotype came up once. The junction departs from germline at one end; a sequencing error may be responsible. The chain has TRBV7-2 and TRBJ1-2; D remains ambiguous. CDR3 length equals 16 residues. Germline V gives CDR1 SGHTA, CDR2 FQGNSA. CDR3 loop: CASSFGSNTFNYDYTF. The CDR3 bases are TGTGCCAGCAGCTTCGGTAGTAATACTTTTAACTATGACTACACCTTC.

This clonotype was seen a handful of times. The V call is TRBV7-9, the J call TRBJ2-5; 7 bases map to TRBD1. The ends lost 5 bases at V and 3 bases at J; junction bases unmatched: 6. Germline lookup yields CDR1 SEHNR and CDR2 FQNEAQ (reference sequence). This CDR3 spans 14 amino acids. CDR3 DNA sequence: TGTGCCAGCAGCCCGTGGGACAGAAAAGAGACCCAGTACTTC. Translated: CASSPWDRKETQYF. Complete variable domain (other parts from reference TRBV7-9 and TRBJ2-5): DTGVSQNPRHKITKRGQNVTFRCDPISEHNRLYWYRQTLGQGPEFLTYFQNEAQLEKSRLLSDRFSAERPKGSFSTLEIQRTEQGDSAMYLCASSPWDRKETQYFGPGTRLLVL.

As for this clonotype: Only one base separates this from a far larger clonotype, so it likely reflects a read error. This chain links TRBV7-8 with TRBJ1-2, with 9 bases fitting TRBD1. This CDR3 spans 14 amino acids. V was pared by 2 bases and J by 6 bases, with 4 bases of the junction left unmatched. The germline gives CDR1 SGHVS, CDR2 FQNEAQ. DNA of the CDR3: TGTGCCAGCAGCTTATCGGGACAGGGCCATGGCTACACCTTC. Amino acid sequence: CASSLSGQGHGYTF.

This clonotype was counted ten times or more. The gene calls are TRBV27 and TRBJ2-4; 8 bases are a match to TRBD1. This CDR3 spans 18 amino acids. CDR1 and CDR2 (germline): MNHEY, SMNVEV (reference sequence). V was pared by 3 bases and J by 8 bases, with 18 bases of the junction left unmatched. The chain's CDR3 is CASSLIFDPTGVTDIQYF. DNA for the CDR3: TGTGCCAGCAGTTTGATTTTTGACCCGACAGGGGTTACGGACATTCAGTACTTC.

The CDR3 loop reads CASSPPPGTSGKETQYF. The CDR3 bases are TGTGCCAGCAGTCCCCCACCCGGGACTAGCGGGAAAGAGACCCAGTACTTC. The gene calls are TRBV28 and TRBJ2-5; 13 positions match TRBD2. The CDR3 length is 17 residues. J was trimmed by 3 bases and V by 5 bases; bases with no gene match: 9. Looked up from germline, CDR1 is MDHEN and CDR2 is SYDVKM.

This clonotype has a count of ten or more. V and J are TRBV20-1 and TRBJ1-4, with D perhaps TRBD1 (5 bases). The CDR3 length is 15 residues. Germline V gene lookup returns CDR1 DFQATT and CDR2 SNEGSKA (reference sequence). V lost 2 bases and J 4 bases, leaving 14 bases between the germline ends. CDR3 DNA: TGCAGTGCTAGAACAGGAGGGTCTATTAATGAAAAACTGTTTTTT. Residues: CSARTGGSINEKLFF.

There are many counts of this clonotype. The V call is TRBV13, the J call TRBJ2-5; 9 bases are shared with TRBD1. Germline CDR1 PRHDT, CDR2 FYEKMQ (reference sequence). This CDR3 comprises 14 residues. V lost 3 bases and J lost 9; bases outside the gene matches: 8. The CDR3 nucleotides read TGTGCCAGCAGCTTTTCGGGACAGGGTTACGCCCAGTACTTC. Amino acids: CASSFSGQGYAQYF.

The chain employs TRBV5-6 and TRBJ2-7, with a possible D match to TRBD2 (6 bases). Per germline, CDR1 SGHDT and CDR2 YYEEEE. Trimming shortened V by 5 bases and J by 0 bases, and 15 bases separated the two germline ends. The CDR3 loop spans 15 amino acids. CDR3 coding DNA: TGTGCCAGCAGTTTTTGGCGGGGAACCTCCTACGAGCAGTACTTC. Encoded protein: CASSFWRGTSYEQYF.

This clonotype came up many times. Compared with germline, one end of the junction differs, possibly owing to a read error. V is TRBV7-2 and J is TRBJ2-1, with 7 bases fitting TRBD1. This CDR3 has 12 residues. Germline V gives CDR1 SGHTA, CDR2 FQGNSA. The CDR3 coding sequence is TGTGCCAGCAGCTTCACAGGGGAAGTCAGGATCTTC. It codes for CASSFTGEVRIF.

Many counts were recorded for this clonotype. The rearrangement links TRBV18 to TRBJ1-2; D might be TRBD1 (5 bases). Looked up from germline, CDR1 is KGHSH and CDR2 is LQKENI. CDR3 length equals 12 residues. Trimming cost V 7 bases and J 7 bases, with 13 bases left between them. This chain's CDR3 is CASYLTGFGYTF. CDR3 coding DNA: TGTGCCAGCTATCTTACAGGCTTTGGCTACACCTTC. The whole variable domain, remainder taken from reference TRBV18 and TRBJ1-2, is NAGVMQNPRHLVRRRGQEARLRCSPMKGHSHVYWYRQLPEEGLKFMVYLQKENIIDESGMPKERFSAEFPKEGPSILRIQQVVRGDSAAYFCASYLTGFGYTFGSGTRLTVV.

The V call is TRBV28, the J call TRBJ2-7, with 11 bases aligning to TRBD2. The CDR3 consists of 15 residues. V lost 3 bases and J lost 6; bases outside the gene matches: 7. Germline CDR1 MDHEN, CDR2 SYDVKM. CDR3 sequence: CASSLVSGRAGEQYF. CDR3 coding DNA: TGTGCCAGCAGTTTGGTTAGCGGGAGGGCAGGCGAGCAGTACTTC.

For this clonotype: It may be a read error: a sequence one base away is much more abundant. The V call is TRBV6-1, the J call TRBJ1-5; weak D call: TRBD1 (6 bases). The CDR3 length is 17 residues. The V and J ends lost 2 bases and 2 bases respectively, with 16 bases between them. Germline loops: CDR1 MNHNS, CDR2 SASEGT. As DNA, the CDR3 is TGTGCCAGCAGTGAAAGGGACGGGGGCAATGGCAATCAGCCCCAGCATTTT. Its translation: CASSERDGGNGNQPQHF.

This clonotype came up many times. J is TRBJ1-1 and V is TRBV6-5; no definite D call. The V gene lost 3 bases and the J gene lost 5 bases, with 19 bases spanning the gap. The CDR3 has 16 residues. Germline lookup yields CDR1 MNHEY and CDR2 SVGAGI. The CDR3 sequence: CASSYGAVAVRTEAFF. The CDR3 DNA sequence: TGTGCCAGCAGTTATGGCGCCGTGGCTGTGAGGACTGAAGCTTTCTTT.

Notes on this clonotype: A much larger clone differs by one base, so this may be a read error. V usage is TRBV12-3 or TRBV12-4 and J usage is TRBJ2-5, with 11 bases matching TRBD1. This CDR3 has 16 amino acids. Germline trimming cut 5 bases from V and 3 bases from J; bases unmatched to any gene: 8. The CDR3 nucleotides read TGTGCCAGCAGTCCCGCCCGGGACAGGGGGGAAGAGACCCAGTACTTC. Translated, it gives CASSPARDRGEETQYF.

This clonotype was detected ten times or more. A single base is all that separates this from a far larger clone, so a read error is likely. V usage is TRBV7-2 and J usage is TRBJ2-7; 12 bases match TRBD2. The germline V gene encodes CDR1 SGHTA and CDR2 FQGNSA. The trim removed 1 base at V and 7 bases at J, leaving 11 bases unmatched. This CDR3 comprises 17 residues. The CDR3 sequence: CASSLVMLAGGLNEQYF. DNA for the CDR3: TGTGCCAGCAGCTTAGTCATGCTAGCGGGAGGGCTGAATGAGCAGTACTTC.

The rearrangement links TRBV20-1 to TRBJ2-7; 7 bases are a match to TRBD2. CDR3 length: 16 amino acids. Germline trimming cut 4 bases from V and 2 bases from J; bases unmatched to any gene: 14. CDR1 DFQATT and CDR2 SNEGSKA come from the germline V gene (reference sequence). The CDR3 DNA sequence: TGCAGTGCTAAAATCAGCGGGATAATCGGGGCCTACGAGCAGTACTTC. It specifies CSAKISGIIGAYEQYF.